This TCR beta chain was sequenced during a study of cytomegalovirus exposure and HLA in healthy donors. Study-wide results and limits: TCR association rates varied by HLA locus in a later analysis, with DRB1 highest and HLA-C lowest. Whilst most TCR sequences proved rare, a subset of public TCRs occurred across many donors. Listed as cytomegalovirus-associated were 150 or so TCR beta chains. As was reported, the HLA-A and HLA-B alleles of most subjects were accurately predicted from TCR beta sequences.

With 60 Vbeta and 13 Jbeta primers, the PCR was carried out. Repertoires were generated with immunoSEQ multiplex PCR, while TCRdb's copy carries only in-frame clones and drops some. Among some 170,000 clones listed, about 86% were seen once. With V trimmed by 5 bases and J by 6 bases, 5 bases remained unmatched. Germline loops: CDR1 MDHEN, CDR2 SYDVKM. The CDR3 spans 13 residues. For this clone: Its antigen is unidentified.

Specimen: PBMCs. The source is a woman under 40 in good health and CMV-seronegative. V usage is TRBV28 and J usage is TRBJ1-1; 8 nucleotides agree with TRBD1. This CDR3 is CASSTTGVPEAFF. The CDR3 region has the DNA TGTGCCAGCAGTACGACAGGGGTTCCTGAAGCTTTCTTT. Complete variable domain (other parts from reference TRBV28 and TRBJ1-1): DVKVTQSSRYLVKRTGEKVFLECVQDMDHENMFWYRQDPGLGLRLIYFSYDVKMKEKGDIPEGYSVSREKKERFSLILESASTNQTSMYLCASSTTGVPEAFFGQGTRLTVV.